These 14 T cell receptor beta chains share one sample of origin, sequenced in a study of PD-L1 blockade in urothelial cancer. Data came from immunoSEQ multiplex PCR; TCRdb stores just in-frame clones and leaves some out. The repertoire consists of some 71,000 clones, with around four fifths occurring once and the leading ten covering less than 8.5%. Noted time point: pretreatment peripheral blood. The specimen was PBMCs, collected around atezolizumab (anti-PD-L1) treatment. Receptors were obtained from a man in his forties with urothelial cancer.

The J gene is TRBJ1-1, the V gene TRBV4-1; possible D gene TRBD1, 6 bases. The V end was cut by 0 bases, the J end by 2 bases, with 19 bases between. Germline V CDR1 and CDR2: MGHRA, YSYEKL. The CDR3 contains 18 residues. The chain's CDR3 is CASSQDKGVLLGNTEAFF. CDR3 in DNA: TGCGCCAGCAGCCAAGATAAGGGGGTCCTCCTTGGAAACACTGAAGCTTTCTTT.

A single count supports this clone. The genes are TRBV5-1 and TRBJ1-4; the D gene is possibly TRBD1 (5 bases). Trimming removed 2 bases from V and 0 bases from J, with 8 bases in between. The CDR3 runs to 15 residues. Germline CDR1 is SGHRS and CDR2 is YFSETQ. CDR3 DNA: TGCGCCAGCAGCTTAAGGGGCCCAACTAATGAAAAACTGTTTTTT. It translates to CASSLRGPTNEKLFF.

The chain combines TRBV25-1 with TRBJ2-7; TRBD2 is a possible D gene (5 bases). This CDR3 is 15 amino acids long. Trimming took off 3 bases at V and 0 bases at J, with 12 bases between the two ends. From germline, CDR1 is MGHDK and CDR2 SYGVNS. CDR3 DNA sequence: TGTGCCAGCAGTGAGACCATGGGGAGCTCCTACGAGCAGTACTTC. This translates into CASSETMGSSYEQYF.

The chain carries TRBV27 and TRBJ2-2, with TRBD1 identical over 8 bases. J lost 1 base, V lost 8 bases, and 3 bases had no gene match. Germline V gene sequence: CDR1 MNHEY, CDR2 SMNVEV (reference sequence). The CDR3 is 14 residues long. The CDR3 protein is CASGGQVNTGELFF. The DNA of the CDR3 is TGTGCCAGCGGGGGACAGGTGAACACCGGGGAGCTGTTTTTT.

The gene calls are TRBV27 and TRBJ1-1, with 8 bases fitting TRBD1. The CDR3 has 14 amino acids. Germline CDR1 and CDR2: MNHEY and SMNVEV (reference sequence). J lost 1 base, V lost 6 bases, and 4 bases had no gene match. The CDR3 DNA reads TGTGCCAGCAGCCCAGGGGGCTCGAACACTGAAGCTTTCTTT. It encodes CASSPGGSNTEAFF.

This chain joins TRBV19 and TRBJ2-6; the D gene is possibly TRBD1 (6 bases). The CDR3 consists of 15 residues. The germline V gene has CDR1 LNHDA and CDR2 SQIVND (reference sequence). V lost 9 bases, J lost 0 bases, and 12 bases lay in between. The CDR3 loop reads CASRTAVSGANVLTF. In nucleotides, the CDR3 is TGTGCCAGCCGGACAGCTGTCTCTGGGGCCAACGTCCTGACTTTC.

V and J are TRBV9 and TRBJ1-3; unclear D gene. Deletions cut 1 base from V and 2 bases from J, with 13 bases between. Per the germline V gene, CDR1 is SGDLS and CDR2 is YYNGEE. The CDR3 totals 16 residues. The CDR3, as DNA: TGTGCCAGCAGCGTACACAGTGGATTCACTGGAAACACCATATATTTT. Protein sequence: CASSVHSGFTGNTIYF.

This clone was detected only a few times. The V gene is TRBV28, the J gene TRBJ1-1; 8 bases map to TRBD1. CDR1 and CDR2 from the germline V gene are MDHEN and SYDVKM. This CDR3 spans 15 amino acids. The junction had 13 bases not matched to a gene; V was cut back by 8 bases and J by 5 bases. The DNA of the CDR3 is TGTGCCAGCTATAAACAGGGGGTAGGAAATACTGAAGCTTTCTTT. It specifies CASYKQGVGNTEAFF. Full variable domain (rest looked up from reference TRBV28 and TRBJ1-1): DVKVTQSSRYLVKRTGEKVFLECVQDMDHENMFWYRQDPGLGLRLIYFSYDVKMKEKGDIPEGYSVSREKKERFSLILESASTNQTSMYLCASYKQGVGNTEAFFGQGTRLTVV.

This sequence joins TRBV2 and TRBJ2-3; 7 nucleotides align to TRBD2. This CDR3 region has 15 residues. Germline V gene lookup returns CDR1 SNHLY and CDR2 FYNNEI. The J segment lost 3 bases and the V segment lost 4 bases, leaving 7 bases of the junction unmatched. The CDR3 coding sequence is TGTGCCAGCAGTGGTCCGGGAGGAAGGACAGATACGCAGTATTTT. It encodes CASSGPGGRTDTQYF. The whole variable domain, remainder taken from reference TRBV2 and TRBJ2-3, is EPEVTQTPSHQVTQMGQEVILRCVPISNHLYFYWYRQILGQKVEFLVSFYNNEISEKSEIFDDQFSVERPDGSNFTLKIRSTKLEDSAMYFCASSGPGGRTDTQYFGPGTRLTVL.

This clone was found a few times. V is TRBV27 and J is TRBJ1-1; D may be TRBD1 (5 bases). The CDR3 consists of 14 residues. V was clipped by 6 bases and J by 5 bases, with 16 bases between them. Germline values: CDR1 MNHEY, CDR2 SMNVEV (reference sequence). CDR3 amino acids: CASSSTVMWTEAFF. CDR3 DNA: TGTGCCAGCAGCTCGACAGTAATGTGGACTGAAGCTTTCTTT.

Written as DNA, the CDR3 is TGCGCCAGCAGCCAAGGGGCAGGGATGAACACTGAAGCTTTCTTT. Its protein product is CASSQGAGMNTEAFF. This chain links TRBV4-1 with TRBJ1-1; possibly TRBD1 for D (5 bases). From germline, CDR1 is MGHRA and CDR2 YSYEKL. CDR3 length: 15 amino acids. V lost 1 base to trimming and J lost 0 bases, with 9 bases between them.

The rearrangement uses TRBV11-1 and TRBJ2-3; D uncertain. V was clipped by 5 bases and J by 5 bases, with 8 bases between them. Germline lookup yields CDR1 SGHAT and CDR2 FQDESV (reference sequence). The CDR3 spans 12 residues. The CDR3 DNA sequence: TGTGCCAGCAGCCCCAACAGAGATACGCAGTATTTT. It translates to CASSPNRDTQYF.

This clone was picked up one time. The CDR3 sequence is CASSLTSESTDTQYF. The CDR3, as DNA: TGTGCCAGCAGCTTAACGTCAGAAAGCACAGATACGCAGTATTTT. This chain connects TRBV7-3 to TRBJ2-3; D not certain. Germline CDR1 SGHTA, CDR2 FQGTGA. The germline V and J ends were trimmed by 0 bases and 0 bases, with 7 bases remaining between them. This CDR3 has 15 residues.

This chain connects TRBV30 to TRBJ1-1, with D possibly being TRBD1 (5 bases). This CDR3 spans 12 amino acids. Germline CDR1 GTSNPN, CDR2 SVGIG (reference sequence). V was trimmed by 3 bases and J by 2 bases, leaving 7 bases between them. The CDR3 DNA is TGTGCCTGGAGGGGGCTTAACACTGAAGCTTTCTTT. Its translation: CAWRGLNTEAFF.